This T cell receptor beta chain was observed in a study of blood T cell repertoires in COVID-19. Overall study: The analysed material was cDNA or gDNA that came from T cells, B-cell-depleted T cells, or PBMCs.

Methods used by the authors: Amplified reference gene primers provided the basis for estimating nucleated cell counts. The protocol was immunoSEQ multiplex PCR, while the TCRdb copy is restricted to in-frame clones and leaves out a portion. Clone size and V and J calls were adopted from that table, with D and trimming inferred from the DNA. The repertoire holds 240,000 or so clones, with just under 85% as singletons. V lost 4 bases and J 0 bases, leaving 3 bases between the germline ends. The CDR3 runs to 12 residues. Germline V CDR1 and CDR2: SNHLY, FYNNEI. The chain links TRBV2 to TRBJ1-2; D is ambiguous. Source material: peripheral blood. This TCR derives from a woman older than 75 with acute or convalescent COVID-19. CDR3 sequence: CASSVTNYGYTF. The CDR3 DNA reads TGTGCCAGCAGTGTTACTAACTATGGCTACACCTTC.